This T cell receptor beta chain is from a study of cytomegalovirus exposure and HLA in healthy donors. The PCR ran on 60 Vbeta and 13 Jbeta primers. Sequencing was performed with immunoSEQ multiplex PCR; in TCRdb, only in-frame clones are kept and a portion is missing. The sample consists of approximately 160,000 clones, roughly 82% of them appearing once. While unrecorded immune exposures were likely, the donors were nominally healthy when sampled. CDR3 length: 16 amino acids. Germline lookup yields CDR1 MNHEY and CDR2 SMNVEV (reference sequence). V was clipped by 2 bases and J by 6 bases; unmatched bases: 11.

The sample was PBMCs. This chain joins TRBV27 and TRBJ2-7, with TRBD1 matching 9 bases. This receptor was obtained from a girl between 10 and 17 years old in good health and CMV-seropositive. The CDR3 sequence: CASSLPPGTGKVEQYF. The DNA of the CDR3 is TGTGCCAGCAGTTTACCACCCGGGACAGGGAAGGTCGAGCAGTACTTC.